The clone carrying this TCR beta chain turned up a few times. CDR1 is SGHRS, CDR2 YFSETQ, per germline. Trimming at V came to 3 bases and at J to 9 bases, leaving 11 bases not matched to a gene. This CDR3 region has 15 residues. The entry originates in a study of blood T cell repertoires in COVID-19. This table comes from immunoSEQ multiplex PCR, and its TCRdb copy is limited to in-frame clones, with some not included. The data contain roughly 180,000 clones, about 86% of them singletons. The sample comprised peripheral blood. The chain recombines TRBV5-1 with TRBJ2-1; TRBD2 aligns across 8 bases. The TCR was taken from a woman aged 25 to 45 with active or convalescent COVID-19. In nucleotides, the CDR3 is TGCGCCAGCAGCTCCGGGACTAGACTGGATTCTGAGCAGTTCTTC. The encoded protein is CASSSGTRLDSEQFF.